The 27 T cell receptor beta chains below all came from one sample that was sequenced in a study of technical replicates of blood from several donors (dated by TCRdb to 2016 to 2017). Preparation of the library involved the immunoSEQ multiplex PCR assay. The source is immuneACCESS, and TCRdb retained only in-frame sequences with V and J called. Part of the clones is not carried over; for the studies checked, unresolved V genes explain less than half of this, and the remainder is unexplained. For this sample the table gives about 62,000 clones, of which roughly 98% were detected only once. 0.16% of the sample rests with the top ten. The sequenced sample consisted of T cells isolated from PBMCs. Source of these receptors: a human donor in good health.

This clone has just one count. CDR3 coding DNA: TGCAGTGTGAGGCACGACTATGGCTACACCTTC. As protein: CSVRHDYGYTF. The rearrangement uses TRBV20-1 and TRBJ1-2; no clear D. The CDR3 length is 11 residues. Trimming stripped 7 bases from V and 3 bases from J, with 9 bases between. Germline-derived CDR1 and CDR2 are DFQATT and SNEGSKA (reference sequence).

This clone was seen just once. CDR3 bases: TGTGCCAGCAGTGGGGCACTAGCGGGAGTCAATGAGCAGTTCTTC. Translation gives CASSGALAGVNEQFF. The chain uses TRBV27 and TRBJ2-1, with 11 bases that match TRBD2. The J segment lost 6 bases and the V segment lost 5 bases, leaving 6 bases of the junction unmatched. The CDR3 runs to 15 residues. CDR1 MNHEY and CDR2 SMNVEV come from the germline V gene (reference sequence).

The genes are TRBV5-5 and TRBJ2-1; the match to TRBD2 covers 12 bases. V was clipped by 2 bases and J by 9 bases; unmatched bases: 18. The germline gives CDR1 SGHKS, CDR2 YYEKEE (reference sequence). This CDR3 contains 19 residues. The CDR3 nucleotides read TGTGCCAGCAGCTTTGGACTAGCGGGGCATATCGGCTCGTCCAGTGAGCAGTTCTTC. Translation: CASSFGLAGHIGSSSEQFF.

This sequence joins TRBV7-2 and TRBJ2-2; TRBD1 aligns across 10 bases. Germline CDR1 is SGHTA and CDR2 is FQGNSA. The CDR3 is 15 residues long. Unmatched junction bases numbered 4, after V lost 3 bases and J lost 6 bases. CDR3 protein: CASSFRDRGSGELFF. CDR3 bases: TGTGCCAGCAGCTTCCGGGACAGGGGTTCCGGGGAGCTGTTTTTT.

The chain links TRBV9 to TRBJ1-2; D gene uncertain. The length of the CDR3 is 14 residues. Germline V gives CDR1 SGDLS, CDR2 YYNGEE. Trimming removed 0 bases from V and 6 bases from J, with 12 bases in between. CDR3 DNA sequence: TGTGCCAGCAGCGTAGCTGGACTGGGCCATGGCTACACCTTC. Its protein product is CASSVAGLGHGYTF.

The chain recombines TRBV5-5 with TRBJ2-7, with D perhaps matching TRBD1 (6 bases). The germline V gene encodes CDR1 SGHKS and CDR2 YYEKEE (reference sequence). V lost 4 bases, J lost 13 bases, and 21 bases lay in between. This CDR3 has 13 amino acids. The chain's CDR3 is CASSDHDKTGRYF. For the CDR3, the DNA is TGTGCCAGCAGCGATCACGACAAAACAGGGCGATACTTC.

The chain joins TRBV7-9 to TRBJ1-4, with 12 bases matching TRBD1. The length of the CDR3 is 18 residues. CDR1 and CDR2 from the germline V gene are SEHNR and FQNEAQ (reference sequence). The V gene end was trimmed by 4 bases and the J gene end by 4 bases; junction bases not matched to a gene: 10. CDR3 amino acids: CASSSSGTGGWSNEKLFF. CDR3 bases: TGTGCCAGCAGCTCGTCCGGGACAGGGGGCTGGAGTAATGAAAAACTGTTTTTT.

CDR3 coding DNA: TGTGCCAGCAGCTCTTTACCGGGACAGGGTAACAATGAGCAGTTCTTC. It codes for CASSSLPGQGNNEQFF. This rearrangement joins TRBV7-9 to TRBJ2-1, with TRBD1 matching 9 bases. Looked up from germline, CDR1 is SEHNR and CDR2 is FQNEAQ (reference sequence). The CDR3 has 16 residues. J gave up 5 bases and V 4 bases, and 9 bases lay outside the gene matches.

DNA of the CDR3: TGTGCCAGTCGGGAGGGCTTTAGCAATCAGCCCCAGCATTTT. Residues: CASREGFSNQPQHF. This chain uses TRBV6-5 with TRBJ1-5, with D hard to call. The germline V and J ends were trimmed by 9 bases and 0 bases, with 12 bases remaining between them. Germline V gene data show CDR1 as MNHEY and CDR2 as SVGAGI. The CDR3 covers 14 residues.

The chain is built from TRBV28 and TRBJ2-5; D is possibly TRBD2 (7 bases). This CDR3 has 13 amino acids. In germline, CDR1 is MDHEN, CDR2 SYDVKM. V was cut by 7 bases and J by 5 bases, with 14 bases left in between. CDR3 nucleotides: TGTGCCAGCACTCAGGGGAGGGCTGAGACCCAGTACTTC. Its protein product is CASTQGRAETQYF. Full variable domain (rest looked up from reference TRBV28 and TRBJ2-5): DVKVTQSSRYLVKRTGEKVFLECVQDMDHENMFWYRQDPGLGLRLIYFSYDVKMKEKGDIPEGYSVSREKKERFSLILESASTNQTSMYLCASTQGRAETQYFGPGTRLLVL.

V gene TRBV6-6 combines with J gene TRBJ2-7; 8 bases match TRBD1. With V trimmed by 8 bases and J by 3 bases, 12 bases remained unmatched. The CDR3 contains 15 residues. Germline CDR1 and CDR2: MNHNY and SVGAGI (reference sequence). CDR3 in amino acids: CASGPLRTGHYEQYF. DNA of the CDR3: TGTGCCAGCGGACCCCTCCGGACAGGGCACTACGAGCAGTACTTC.

The chain employs TRBV19 and TRBJ2-6, with D uncertain. V was cut by 6 bases and J by 1 base, with 10 bases left in between. Germline CDR1 reads LNHDA; CDR2 reads SQIVND (reference sequence). The CDR3 extends over 15 amino acids. CDR3 sequence (DNA): TGTGCCAGTAGCTATCGATTATCTGGGGCCAACGTCCTGACTTTC. Translating it yields CASSYRLSGANVLTF.

This chain uses TRBV4-1 with TRBJ2-1, with 7 nucleotides matching TRBD2. The CDR3 sequence is 17 residues long. Trimming took 4 bases from V and 8 from J; bases not matched to a gene: 17. Germline CDR1 and CDR2: MGHRA and YSYEKL. CDR3 protein: CASSRSQEATAGHEQFF. DNA of the CDR3: TGCGCCAGCAGCCGCAGCCAAGAAGCGACAGCGGGACATGAGCAGTTCTTC.

The chain recombines TRBV19 with TRBJ2-2; D is possibly TRBD2 (6 bases). There are 13 residues in the CDR3. Germline CDR1 reads LNHDA; CDR2 reads SQIVND (reference sequence). Trimming shortened V by 9 bases and J by 6 bases, and 14 bases separated the two germline ends. The CDR3 nucleotides read TGTGCCAGCTACCAGTCGGGGGCCGGGGAGCTGTTTTTT. This translates into CASYQSGAGELFF.

This chain links TRBV10-1 with TRBJ2-7, with 8 bases lining up with TRBD1. The V and J ends lost 4 bases and 6 bases, in that order; junction bases with no gene match: 8. The germline CDR1 and CDR2 sequences are WNHNN and SYGVQD (reference sequence). CDR3 length: 14 amino acids. For the CDR3, the DNA is TGCGCCAGCAGTGCCGGGACAGGTCTCTCCGAGCAGTACTTC. This sequence encodes CASSAGTGLSEQYF.

This chain connects TRBV27 to TRBJ2-1; 8 nucleotides match TRBD1. The CDR3 runs to 15 residues. CDR1 MNHEY and CDR2 SMNVEV come from the germline V gene (reference sequence). The junction had 13 bases not matched to a gene; V was cut back by 5 bases and J by 10 bases. Here the CDR3 reads CASSITGTGLWEQFF. The CDR3 DNA sequence: TGTGCCAGCAGTATCACCGGGACAGGTCTTTGGGAGCAGTTCTTC.

The J gene is TRBJ1-2, the V gene TRBV2; the D gene is possibly TRBD1 (5 bases). Germline CDR1 and CDR2: SNHLY and FYNNEI. This CDR3 has 18 amino acids. Trimming removed 6 bases from V and 0 bases from J, with 23 bases in between. The CDR3 here is CASRQAWGRDQANYGYTF. The CDR3 bases are TGTGCCAGCAGGCAGGCATGGGGGAGGGACCAAGCTAACTATGGCTACACCTTC.

J is TRBJ2-7 and V is TRBV7-9, with 9 bases fitting TRBD1. This CDR3 has 13 amino acids. With 5 bases clipped from V and 8 bases from J, the junction kept 7 bases outside the gene matches. CDR1 SEHNR and CDR2 FQNEAQ come from the germline V gene (reference sequence). The CDR3 spells CASSEFTGGQQYF. CDR3 nucleotide sequence: TGTGCCAGCAGCGAGTTTACAGGGGGCCAGCAGTACTTC.

The V call is TRBV5-4, the J call TRBJ2-5; D is perhaps TRBD1 (5 bases). Per germline, CDR1 SGHNT and CDR2 YYREEE (reference sequence). The V end lost 0 bases, the J end lost 2 bases, and 5 bases lay between the germline ends. CDR3 size: 13 residues. DNA of the CDR3: TGTGCCAGCAGCTTGGGACAGCAAGAGACCCAGTACTTC. Translation gives CASSLGQQETQYF.

CDR3 nucleotide sequence: TGTGCCAGCAGTGAATTCGGACAGGGTCCCTACGAGCAGTACTTC. This encodes CASSEFGQGPYEQYF. V and J are TRBV6-1 and TRBJ2-7; 8 bases are shared with TRBD1. There are 15 residues in the CDR3. Trimming took 2 bases from V and 2 from J; bases not matched to a gene: 5. Germline V lookup: CDR1 MNHNS, CDR2 SASEGT.

V and J are TRBV29-1 and TRBJ2-3, with D tentatively TRBD2 (5 bases). The CDR3 totals 13 residues. Per the germline V gene, CDR1 is SQVTM and CDR2 is ANQGSEA. V was pared by 4 bases and J by 1 base, with 9 bases between. CDR3 region: CSVAREGTDTQYF. CDR3 in DNA: TGCAGCGTTGCCCGGGAAGGCACAGATACGCAGTATTTT.

This chain uses TRBV4-1 with TRBJ2-2; D uncertain. This CDR3 has 20 residues. Germline V gene lookup returns CDR1 MGHRA and CDR2 YSYEKL. With 3 bases removed from V and 0 bases from J, the gap between germline ends came to 23 bases. DNA for the CDR3: TGCGCCAGCAGCCAGCCATTACGGTGGCAGACACAATCGAACACCGGGGAGCTGTTTTTT. Amino acid sequence: CASSQPLRWQTQSNTGELFF.

CDR3 DNA sequence: TGCGCCAGCAGCCAACCGAGGGACAGGGTTAGCAATCAGCCCCAGCATTTT. Translating gives CASSQPRDRVSNQPQHF. The V gene is TRBV4-1, the J gene TRBJ1-5; 9 bases fit TRBD1. Trimming took 2 bases from V and 0 from J; bases not matched to a gene: 5. From germline, CDR1 is MGHRA and CDR2 YSYEKL. The CDR3 consists of 17 residues.

The V and J genes are TRBV10-1 and TRBJ2-3; D is undetermined. The CDR3 is 13 amino acids. CDR1 and CDR2 from the germline V gene are WNHNN and SYGVQD (reference sequence). V was clipped by 5 bases and J by 2 bases, with 8 bases between them. CDR3 in DNA: TGCGCCAGCAGTCCCGACAACACAGATACGCAGTATTTT. The encoded protein is CASSPDNTDTQYF.

The chain links TRBV10-3 to TRBJ2-7; possibly TRBD2 for D (5 bases). The V gene's germline CDR1 is ENHRY and CDR2 SYGVKD. V lost 6 bases to trimming and J lost 2 bases, with 14 bases between them. The CDR3 spans 14 residues. Written as DNA, the CDR3 is TGTGCCATCAGGGGTTCAGCGGAGGCCTACGAGCAGTACTTC. Translating gives CAIRGSAEAYEQYF.

This chain links TRBV5-1 with TRBJ1-2; maybe TRBD1 (6 bases). Germline assignment: CDR1 SGHRS and CDR2 YFSETQ. The CDR3 loop spans 14 amino acids. V lost 0 bases and J 5 bases, leaving 11 bases between the germline ends. The CDR3 nucleotides read TGCGCCAGCAGCTTGGAAGGGACACTTTATGGCTACACCTTC. Translating it yields CASSLEGTLYGYTF.

V and J are TRBV7-2 and TRBJ2-7, with TRBD2 identical over 9 bases. This CDR3 region has 14 residues. The germline V gene has CDR1 SGHTA and CDR2 FQGNSA. The trim removed 6 bases at V and 1 base at J, leaving 4 bases unmatched. The CDR3, as DNA: TGTGCCAGCAGGATAGCGGGAGCTTCCTACGAGCAGTACTTC. Translation: CASRIAGASYEQYF.